The 29 T cell receptor beta chains below were found in one sample sequenced in a study of prognosis after radiotherapy for stage I lung cancer. With two-round multiplex PCR, TCR beta CDR3 sequences were amplified from genomic DNA. Individual primers that were specific to each TRBV and TRBJ gene served in first-round PCR. MiXCR, applied by TCRdb to the multiplex PCR reads, yields one record per CDR3 protein. The top ten hold 16% of the sample, which has about 35,000 distinct CDR3 sequences, less than 45% seen once. The sequences come from PBMCs, collected before or after stereotactic body radiation therapy (not recorded which). All receptors derive from a donor of 50 years or more with non-small cell lung cancer.

In this sample, this clonotype turned up many times. The chain combines TRBV7-9 with TRBJ2-7; 12 bases are a match to TRBD1. In germline, CDR1 is SEHNR, CDR2 FQNEAQ (reference sequence). V shed 1 base and J 3 bases; nucleotides not matched to a gene: 4. This CDR3 spans 16 amino acids. The CDR3 nucleotides read TGTGCCAGCAGCTTAGGAGGGACAGGGGGCAACTACGAGCAGTACTTC. Translated: CASSLGGTGGNYEQYF. Together with reference TRBV7-9 and TRBJ2-7, the CDR3 gives the full variable domain: DTGVSQNPRHKITKRGQNVTFRCDPISEHNRLYWYRQTLGQGPEFLTYFQNEAQLEKSRLLSDRFSAERPKGSFSTLEIQRTEQGDSAMYLCASSLGGTGGNYEQYFGPGTRLTVT.

This clonotype was detected ten times or more. The chain is built from TRBV2 and TRBJ2-7; tentative D call: TRBD2 (7 bases). The CDR3 loop spans 15 amino acids. Trimming shortened V by 4 bases and J by 3 bases, and 16 bases separated the two germline ends. CDR1 and CDR2 from the germline V gene are SNHLY and FYNNEI. DNA for the CDR3: TGTGCCAGCAGTGGTGGGGGGGCGATAAGCTACGAGCAGTACTTC. It yields the protein CASSGGGAISYEQYF.

This chain uses TRBV6-1 with TRBJ2-2; 10 bases are a match to TRBD2. Germline V gene sequence: CDR1 MNHNS, CDR2 SASEGT. The CDR3 loop spans 16 amino acids. Losses at the gene ends were 6 bases for V and 1 base for J; bases not matched to a gene: 5. The CDR3, as DNA: TGTGCCAGCAGGAAGCGGGGGGGACTGAACACCGGGGAGCTGTTTTTT. Amino acids: CASRKRGGLNTGELFF.

The table lists this clonotype with a few counts. Given a far larger clone just one base away, this is likely a sequencing read error. This chain connects TRBV6-1 to TRBJ2-7; 8 nucleotides line up with TRBD1. This CDR3 comprises 14 residues. The J segment lost 3 bases and the V segment lost 11 bases, leaving 12 bases of the junction unmatched. Per germline, CDR1 MNHNS and CDR2 SASEGT. As DNA, the CDR3 is TGTGCCCGTCTAGGACAGGGAAGGGTCTACGAGCAGTACTTC. Amino acids: CARLGQGRVYEQYF.

This rearrangement joins TRBV3-1 to TRBJ2-1, with a possible D match to TRBD2 (7 bases). Germline V lookup: CDR1 LGHDT, CDR2 YNNKEL (reference sequence). The CDR3 contains 14 residues. Trimming removed 8 bases from V and 8 bases from J, with 19 bases in between. The CDR3 reads CASGKGGADHEQFF. Written as DNA, the CDR3 is TGTGCCAGCGGGAAGGGGGGGGCCGACCATGAGCAGTTCTTC.

Sample share makes this clonotype medium-sized (0.01 to 0.1%). DNA of the CDR3: TGTGCCAGCAGTTACCGCCTCAATCAGGGGAAGTACTTC. Its translation: CASSYRLNQGKYF. This chain uses TRBV6-5 with TRBJ2-7; D is perhaps TRBD1 (6 bases). Between the trimmed V and J ends, which lost 2 bases and 11 bases, there was a span of 16 bases. Germline-derived CDR1 and CDR2 are MNHEY and SVGAGI. The CDR3 contains 13 residues.

By sample share, this clonotype is medium-sized. The gene calls are TRBV27 and TRBJ1-5, with D possibly being TRBD1 (6 bases). The CDR3 loop spans 12 amino acids. V was trimmed by 3 bases and J by 8 bases, leaving 8 bases between them. Looked up from germline, CDR1 is MNHEY and CDR2 is SMNVEV (reference sequence). The CDR3: CASSLSGEPQHF. The CDR3 nucleotides are TGTGCCAGCAGTTTGTCAGGGGAGCCCCAGCATTTT.

This chain joins TRBV28 and TRBJ1-5; 7 nucleotides line up with TRBD1. CDR1 and CDR2 from the germline V gene are MDHEN and SYDVKM. V was clipped by 6 bases and J by 7 bases; unmatched bases: 6. The CDR3 spans 13 residues. For the CDR3, the DNA is TGTGCCAGCAGGACGACAGGGCGCCAGCCCCAGCATTTT. Protein sequence: CASRTTGRQPQHF.

This sequence joins TRBV6-2 or TRBV6-3 and TRBJ2-3; no reliable D call. The CDR3 loop spans 15 amino acids. Germline assignment: CDR1 MNHEY and CDR2 SVGEGT. V dropped 0 bases and J dropped 2 bases, with 9 bases sitting between them. The CDR3 spells CASSYSPFPTDTQYF. DNA for the CDR3: TGTGCCAGCAGTTACTCCCCGTTCCCCACAGATACGCAGTATTTT.

With respect to this clonotype: It may be a read error: a sequence one base away is much more abundant. The genes are TRBV5-8 and TRBJ1-2; D gene uncertain. From germline, CDR1 is SGHTS and CDR2 YDEGEE. This CDR3 region has 16 residues. The CDR3 DNA reads as TGCGCCAGCAGCCAAGAGGACCCCTCTTTTGAATATGGCTACACCTTC. It encodes CASSQEDPSFEYGYTF.

The V and J genes are TRBV20-1 and TRBJ1-3, with D hard to call. The V end lost 1 base, the J end lost 0 bases, and 7 bases lay between the germline ends. Germline CDR1 is DFQATT and CDR2 is SNEGSKA (reference sequence). CDR3 length: 14 amino acids. CDR3 bases: TGCAGTGCTAGAGCCAGAAACTCTGGAAACACCATATATTTT. This translates into CSARARNSGNTIYF.

The V and J genes are TRBV27 and TRBJ2-7; a possible D gene is TRBD2 (6 bases). The CDR3 is 17 residues long. The V and J ends lost 5 bases and 2 bases respectively, with 22 bases between them. Germline CDR1 reads MNHEY; CDR2 reads SMNVEV (reference sequence). CDR3 sequence (DNA): TGTGCCAGCAGTCTCTTGGGACGTGGCGGAGGGGCCTACGAGCAGTACTTC. This gives the protein CASSLLGRGGGAYEQYF.

With regard to this clonotype: Given a far larger clone just one base away, this is likely a sequencing read error. This chain links TRBV20-1 with TRBJ1-1; D may be TRBD2 (5 bases). The assigned J gene may be wrong: the sequence end matches TRBJ2-7 better. Germline CDR1 DFQATT, CDR2 SNEGSKA (reference sequence). The CDR3 loop spans 14 amino acids. CDR3 in DNA: TGCAGTGCTATAGACCGACGGAGGCACTACGAGCAGTACTTC. This gives the protein CSAIDRRRHYEQYF.

This clonotype was counted ten times or more. This rearrangement joins TRBV2 to TRBJ2-7, with TRBD1 matching over 7 bases. Trimming cost V 7 bases and J 0 bases; bases outside gene matches: 9. The CDR3 runs 15 residues. The V gene's germline CDR1 is SNHLY and CDR2 FYNNEI. In DNA, the CDR3 is TGTGCCAGCATAGAAGACAGGGCTACCTCCTACGAGCAGTACTTC. This sequence encodes CASIEDRATSYEQYF.

This clonotype was found many times. This rearrangement joins TRBV5-8 to TRBJ2-2, with 9 bases identical to TRBD1. V shed 4 bases and J 2 bases; nucleotides not matched to a gene: 12. CDR3 length: 18 amino acids. Germline CDR1 is SGHTS and CDR2 is YDEGEE. Here the CDR3 DNA reads TGTGCCAGCAGCGGGGGGACAGGGTTCCTACTAAACACCGGGGAGCTGTTTTTT. Its protein is CASSGGTGFLLNTGELFF.

The chain joins TRBV29-1 to TRBJ1-1, with unresolved D. There are 11 residues in the CDR3. The germline CDR1 and CDR2 sequences are SQVTM and ANQGSEA. V lost 6 bases and J lost 4, with 9 bases in between. CDR3 in DNA: TGCAGCGTCGGAGTGGGCACTGAAGCTTTCTTT. Protein sequence: CSVGVGTEAFF.

This clonotype was observed many times. V usage is TRBV18 and J usage is TRBJ2-3; TRBD1 might be the D (5 bases). The germline V gene has CDR1 KGHSH and CDR2 LQKENI. V lost 6 bases and J lost 4, with 14 bases in between. This CDR3 has 14 residues. CDR3 loop: CASSEAGSADTQYF. The CDR3 DNA is TGTGCCAGCTCCGAGGCAGGGTCGGCAGATACGCAGTATTTT.

In its sample, this clonotype was seen many times. This rearrangement joins TRBV5-6 to TRBJ1-2; D might be TRBD1 (6 bases). The CDR3 spans 14 residues. Trimming took 4 bases from V and 4 from J, leaving 14 bases between them. From germline, CDR1 is SGHDT and CDR2 YYEEEE. The CDR3 region is CASSRRGLFYGYTF. In DNA form, the CDR3 reads TGTGCCAGCAGCCGCCGGGGGCTCTTCTATGGCTACACCTTC.

In its sample, this clonotype was seen many times. The V call is TRBV19, the J call TRBJ1-2; TRBD1 might be the D (6 bases). From germline, CDR1 is LNHDA and CDR2 SQIVND (reference sequence). The CDR3 sequence is 13 residues long. Trimming took off 10 bases at V and 6 bases at J, with 18 bases between the two ends. Here the CDR3 reads CATSTGRRDGYTF. As DNA, the CDR3 is TGTGCCACTTCTACAGGGCGGCGGGATGGCTACACCTTC.

This clonotype was seen at least ten times. The chain is built from TRBV18 and TRBJ2-1; D may be TRBD2 (5 bases). The length of the CDR3 is 17 residues. Germline V gene sequence: CDR1 KGHSH, CDR2 LQKENI. Trimming removed 8 bases from V and 0 bases from J, with 20 bases in between. In DNA form, the CDR3 reads TGTGCCAGCGCGCCCGGATCGGGGAGCTACTCCTACAATGAGCAGTTCTTC. Translating gives CASAPGSGSYSYNEQFF.

This clonotype was found many times. V gene TRBV12-3 or TRBV12-4 combines with J gene TRBJ2-2, with D perhaps TRBD2 (5 bases). There are 13 residues in the CDR3. Trimming removed 2 bases at V and 7 bases at J, with 8 bases between. CDR3 DNA: TGTGCCAGCAGTTTACTAGCCTACGGGGAGCTGTTTTTT. Translating gives CASSLLAYGELFF.

This clonotype was observed a single time. The final CDR3 position lacks the conserved phenylalanine or tryptophan, pointing to a likely read error. The chain couples TRBV5-1 to TRBJ1-2; D gene unclear. The germline V gene has CDR1 SGHRS and CDR2 YFSETQ. The V end lost 0 bases, the J end lost 2 bases, and 11 bases lay between the germline ends. The CDR3 is made up of 15 amino acids. In nucleotides, the CDR3 is TGCGCCAGCAGCTTGGGACATCCCGCCAACTATGGCTACACCCTC. Residues: CASSLGHPANYGYTL.

At least ten counts were recorded for this clonotype. This chain joins TRBV9 and TRBJ2-1, with 9 bases identical to TRBD2. The CDR3 sequence is 15 residues long. Germline CDR1 SGDLS, CDR2 YYNGEE. J was trimmed by 6 bases and V by 3 bases; bases with no gene match: 7. CDR3 protein: CASSAPSGVGNEQFF. The DNA of the CDR3 is TGTGCCAGCAGCGCCCCTAGCGGGGTAGGCAATGAGCAGTTCTTC.

The rearrangement links TRBV6-1 to TRBJ2-1; 9 nucleotides align to TRBD2. There are 15 residues in the CDR3. Germline V gives CDR1 MNHNS, CDR2 SASEGT. V shed 10 bases and J 3 bases; nucleotides not matched to a gene: 10. The CDR3 sequence is CANKWGGGDYNEQFF. The CDR3 bases are TGTGCCAACAAGTGGGGCGGGGGGGACTACAATGAGCAGTTCTTC.

This clonotype is a singleton in its sample. It may be a read error: a sequence one base away is much more abundant. For the CDR3, the DNA is TGTGCCAGCAGCTTAGCCCGCTGGACAGGCACTGAAGCTTTCTTT. Translated, it gives CASSLARWTGTEAFF. This chain joins TRBV7-9 and TRBJ1-1; 7 nucleotides align to TRBD1. The CDR3 loop spans 15 amino acids. In germline, CDR1 is SEHNR, CDR2 FQNEAQ (reference sequence). V was clipped by 0 bases and J by 4 bases; unmatched bases: 5.

This clonotype was counted at least ten times. The chain combines TRBV28 with TRBJ1-1; D call uncertain. Trimming shortened V by 8 bases and J by 0 bases, and 13 bases separated the two germline ends. From germline, CDR1 is MDHEN and CDR2 SYDVKM. This CDR3 has 14 residues. CDR3 amino acids: CASPSPLMNTEAFF. In DNA, the CDR3 is TGTGCCAGCCCCAGCCCTCTCATGAACACTGAAGCTTTCTTT.

A remark on this clonotype: It may be a read error: a sequence one base away is much more abundant. The chain employs TRBV6-2 or TRBV6-3 and TRBJ2-5; the D is unclear. The ends were cut back, 10 bases at V and 5 bases at J, with 11 bases in the middle. The CDR3 consists of 11 residues. The germline CDR1 and CDR2 sequences are MNHEY and SVGEGT. CDR3 region: CAISSWETQYF. DNA for the CDR3: TGTGCCATCAGCTCCTGGGAGACCCAGTACTTC.

This clonotype was recorded at least ten times. The chain combines TRBV10-3 with TRBJ1-1; 7 positions match TRBD1. Germline V gene lookup returns CDR1 ENHRY and CDR2 SYGVKD. V shed 2 bases and J 5 bases; nucleotides not matched to a gene: 5. The CDR3 length is 14 residues. CDR3 DNA: TGTGCCATCAGTGAGAACAGGGGAGAGACTGAAGCTTTCTTT. The encoded protein is CAISENRGETEAFF.

In its sample, this clonotype was seen many times. The chain uses TRBV5-5 and TRBJ1-2; 9 nucleotides agree with TRBD1. The CDR3 runs to 15 residues. CDR1 and CDR2 (germline): SGHKS, YYEKEE (reference sequence). With 4 bases clipped from V and 7 bases from J, the junction kept 11 bases outside the gene matches. The CDR3 nucleotides are TGTGCCAGCAGCACAAGAAACCGGGACAGGGCTGGCTACACCTTC. This sequence encodes CASSTRNRDRAGYTF.